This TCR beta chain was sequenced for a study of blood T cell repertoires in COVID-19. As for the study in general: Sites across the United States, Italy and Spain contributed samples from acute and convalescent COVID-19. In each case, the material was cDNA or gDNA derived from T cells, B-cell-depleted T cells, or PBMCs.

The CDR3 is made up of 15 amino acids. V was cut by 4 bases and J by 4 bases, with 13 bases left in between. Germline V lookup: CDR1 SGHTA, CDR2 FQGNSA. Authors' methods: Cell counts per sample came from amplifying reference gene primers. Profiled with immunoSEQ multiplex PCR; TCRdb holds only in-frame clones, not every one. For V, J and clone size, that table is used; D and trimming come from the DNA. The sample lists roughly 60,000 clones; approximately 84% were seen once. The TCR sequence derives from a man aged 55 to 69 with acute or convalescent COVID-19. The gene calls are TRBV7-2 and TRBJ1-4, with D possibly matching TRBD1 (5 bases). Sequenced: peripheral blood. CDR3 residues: CASSSERGVNEKLFF. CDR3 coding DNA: TGTGCCAGCAGCTCAGAGCGGGGGGTTAATGAAAAACTGTTTTTT. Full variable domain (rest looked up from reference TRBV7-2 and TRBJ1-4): GAGVSQSPSNKVTEKGKDVELRCDPISGHTALYWYRQSLGQGLEFLIYFQGNSAPDKSGLPSDRFSAERTGGSVSTLTIQRTQQEDSAVYLCASSSERGVNEKLFFGSGTQLSVL.